This TCR beta chain was documented in a study of cytomegalovirus exposure and HLA in healthy donors. The germline V and J ends were trimmed by 3 bases and 3 bases, with 14 bases remaining between them. Germline V gene lookup returns CDR1 MNHNS and CDR2 SASEGT. The CDR3 has 15 amino acids. This clone appeared a few times. Its specificity is not known. Study observations and caveats: Researchers left out some V segments, among them TRBV6-2 and TRBV6-3, as indistinguishable. Reported findings show TCR beta sequences accurately forecast HLA-A and HLA-B alleles in most subjects. Later analysis identified a missense DCLRE1C variant that was linked to TCR beta V- and J-gene trimming.

In the PCR, 60 Vbeta and 13 Jbeta primers were used. TCRdb's table, derived via immunoSEQ multiplex PCR, lists solely in-frame clones and lacks some. The sample records around 150,000 clones, 79% being singletons. Source material: PBMCs. The chain has TRBV6-1 and TRBJ1-1; no clear D. The source of this sequence is a man aged 40-49 years in good health and CMV-seropositive. The CDR3 is CASSEGRPIYTEAFF. CDR3 bases: TGTGCCAGCAGTGAGGGCAGACCAATTTACACTGAAGCTTTCTTT.